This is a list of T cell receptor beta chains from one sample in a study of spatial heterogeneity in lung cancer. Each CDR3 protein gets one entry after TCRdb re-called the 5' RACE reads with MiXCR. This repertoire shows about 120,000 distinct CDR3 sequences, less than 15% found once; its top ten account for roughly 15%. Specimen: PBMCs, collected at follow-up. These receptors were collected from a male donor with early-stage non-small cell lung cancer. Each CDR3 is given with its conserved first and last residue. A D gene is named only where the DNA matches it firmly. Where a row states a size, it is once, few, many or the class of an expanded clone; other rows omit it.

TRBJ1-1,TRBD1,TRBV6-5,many,CASTSGTVEAFF,TGTGCCAGCACCTCCGGGACAGTCGAAGCTTTCTTT
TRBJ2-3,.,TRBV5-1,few,CASSLDGHVSGTQYF,TGCGCCAGCAGCTTGGACGGACATGTGAGTGGAACGCAGTATTTT
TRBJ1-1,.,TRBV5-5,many,CASSLEGVYTEAFF,TGTGCCAGCAGCTTGGAGGGGGTGTACACTGAAGCTTTCTTT
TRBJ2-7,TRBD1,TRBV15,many,CATSNGTGSSHEQYF,TGTGCCACCAGCAACGGGACAGGAAGCAGCCACGAGCAGTACTTC
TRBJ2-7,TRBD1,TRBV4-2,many,CASSQGAQGSYEQYF,TGTGCCAGCAGCCAAGGTGCACAGGGGTCCTACGAGCAGTACTTC
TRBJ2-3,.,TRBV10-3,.,CAISEAVDTQYF,TGTGCCATCAGTGAGGCCGTCGATACGCAGTATTTC
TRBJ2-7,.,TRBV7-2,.,CASSSILRAREQYF,TGTGCCAGCAGCTCCATCCTCCGAGCGAGGGAGCAGTACTTC
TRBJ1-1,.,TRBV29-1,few,CSVKALNTEAFF,TGCAGCGTTAAAGCTTTGAACACTGAAGCTTTCTTT
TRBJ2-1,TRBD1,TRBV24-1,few,CATSAQGANEQFF,TGTGCCACCAGTGCTCAGGGGGCCAATGAGCAGTTCTTC
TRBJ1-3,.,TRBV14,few,CANLWKGLCSGNTIYF,TGTGCCAACCTATGGAAAGGGCTCTGTTCTGGAAACACCATATATTTT
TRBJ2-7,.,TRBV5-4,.,CASSLEGDYEQYF,TGTGCCAGCAGCTTGGAAGGGGACTACGAGCAGTACTTC
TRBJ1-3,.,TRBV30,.,CAWSVDTDGTSGNTIYF,TGTGCCTGGAGTGTAGACACGGACGGGACCTCTGGAAACACCATATATTTT
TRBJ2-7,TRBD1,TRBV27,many,CASRSGDRPYEQYF,TGTGCCAGCAGATCAGGGGACAGGCCCTACGAGCAGTACTTC
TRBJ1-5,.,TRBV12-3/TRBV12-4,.,CASSFQSNQPQHF,TGTGCCAGCAGTTTTCAAAGCAATCAGCCCCAGCATTTT
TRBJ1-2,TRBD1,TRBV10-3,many,CAISEGQGVGGYTF,TGTGCCATCAGTGAAGGACAGGGGGTTGGCGGCTACACCTTC
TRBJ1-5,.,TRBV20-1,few,CSVGRLLRTGQPQHF,TGCAGTGTGGGACGTCTACTCCGAACGGGGCAGCCCCAGCATTTT
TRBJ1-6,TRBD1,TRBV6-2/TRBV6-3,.,CASKTGGYNSPLHF,TGTGCCAGCAAGACAGGGGGATATAATTCACCCCTCCACTTT
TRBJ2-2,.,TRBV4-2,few,CASSQVGQSVSTGELFF,TGTGCCAGCAGCCAAGTAGGCCAGTCCGTCTCGACCGGGGAGCTGTTTTTT
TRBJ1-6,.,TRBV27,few,CASSLSLGNSPLHF,TGTGCCAGCAGTTTATCGTTGGGAAATTCACCCCTCCACTTT
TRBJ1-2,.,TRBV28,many,CASLPSLNYGYTF,TGTGCCAGCCTACCAAGCCTTAACTATGGCTACACCTTC
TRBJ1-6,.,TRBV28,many,CASSFNNPQGWEDF,TGTGCCAGCAGTTTTAATAACCCACAGGGTTGGGAAGACTTT
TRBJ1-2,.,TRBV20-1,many,CSARLSAANYGYTF,TGCAGTGCTAGATTGTCCGCCGCTAACTATGGCTACACCTTC
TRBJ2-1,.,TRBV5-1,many,CASSALTGTYNEQFF,TGCGCCAGCAGCGCGCTGACCGGGACCTACAATGAGCAGTTCTTC
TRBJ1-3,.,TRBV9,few,CASSVLESSGNTIYF,TGTGCCAGCAGCGTCCTAGAGAGCTCTGGAAACACCATATATTTT
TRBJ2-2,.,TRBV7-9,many,CASSFGGFRELFF,TGTGCCAGCAGCTTCGGAGGGTTCCGGGAGCTGTTTTTT
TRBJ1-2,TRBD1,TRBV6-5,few,CASSPTGLAGYTF,TGTGCCAGCAGCCCGACAGGGCTGGCTGGCTACACCTTC
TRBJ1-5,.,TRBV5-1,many,CASSPDLNQPQHF,TGCGCCAGCAGCCCGGATCTAAATCAGCCCCAGCATTTT
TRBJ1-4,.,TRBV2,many,CASSDREKLFF,TGTGCCAGCAGTGATCGGGAAAAACTGTTTTTT
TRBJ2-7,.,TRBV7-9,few,CASGDEQYF,TGTGCCTCCGGGGACGAGCAGTACTTC
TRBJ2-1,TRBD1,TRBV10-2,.,CASSDRGQTYNEQFF,TGCGCCAGCAGTGACAGGGGGCAGACCTACAATGAGCAGTTCTTC
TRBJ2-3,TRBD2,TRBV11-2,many,CASSLGFGGGTDTQYF,TGTGCCAGCAGCTTAGGATTCGGGGGGGGCACAGATACGCAGTATTTT
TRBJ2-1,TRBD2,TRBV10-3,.,CAIRSTSVNEQFF,TGTGCCATCCGGAGTACTAGCGTCAATGAGCAGTTCTTC
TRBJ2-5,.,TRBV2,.,CASSVLGKETQYF,TGTGCCAGCAGTGTCCTGGGCAAAGAGACCCAGTACTTC
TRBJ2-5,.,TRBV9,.,CASSSGARQETQYF,TGTGCCAGCAGCTCAGGGGCGAGGCAAGAGACCCAGTACTTC
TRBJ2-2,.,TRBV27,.,CASSLSGRYRVGANTGELFF,TGTGCCAGCAGTTTATCGGGACGGTACAGGGTGGGCGCGAACACCGGGGAGCTGTTTTTT
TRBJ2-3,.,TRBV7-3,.,CASSLTWRDTQYF,TGTGCCAGCAGCTTAACTTGGAGGGATACGCAGTATTTT
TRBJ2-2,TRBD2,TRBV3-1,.,CASSPPTSDTGELFF,TGTGCCAGCAGCCCCCCGACTAGCGATACCGGGGAGCTGTTTTTT